This T cell receptor beta chain originates from a study of blood T cell repertoires in COVID-19. Study-wide context: Acute-phase and convalescent COVID-19 samples originated in the United States, Italy and Spain. PBMCs, B-cell-depleted T cells, or T cells provided the cDNA or gDNA that made up the material.

The ends were cut back, 8 bases at V and 8 bases at J, with 15 bases in the middle. This CDR3 has 13 residues. In this sample, this clone turned up a few times. In the original processing: By means of reference gene primer amplification, nucleated cell counts were estimated. Profiled with immunoSEQ multiplex PCR; TCRdb holds only in-frame clones, not every one. V and J calls and clone size come straight from that table; D and trimming were deduced from the DNA. Of 310,000 or so clones in the sample, approximately 88% were seen once. This clonotype was sampled from a woman aged 50 to 65 with active or convalescent COVID-19. The chain employs TRBV12-3 or TRBV12-4 and TRBJ2-2, with TRBD2 as a possible D gene (6 bases). Sample: peripheral blood. CDR3 DNA sequence: TGTGCCAGCCGGCCGCTCGGGGGAGGGGAGCTGTTTTTT. This gives the protein CASRPLGGGELFF.